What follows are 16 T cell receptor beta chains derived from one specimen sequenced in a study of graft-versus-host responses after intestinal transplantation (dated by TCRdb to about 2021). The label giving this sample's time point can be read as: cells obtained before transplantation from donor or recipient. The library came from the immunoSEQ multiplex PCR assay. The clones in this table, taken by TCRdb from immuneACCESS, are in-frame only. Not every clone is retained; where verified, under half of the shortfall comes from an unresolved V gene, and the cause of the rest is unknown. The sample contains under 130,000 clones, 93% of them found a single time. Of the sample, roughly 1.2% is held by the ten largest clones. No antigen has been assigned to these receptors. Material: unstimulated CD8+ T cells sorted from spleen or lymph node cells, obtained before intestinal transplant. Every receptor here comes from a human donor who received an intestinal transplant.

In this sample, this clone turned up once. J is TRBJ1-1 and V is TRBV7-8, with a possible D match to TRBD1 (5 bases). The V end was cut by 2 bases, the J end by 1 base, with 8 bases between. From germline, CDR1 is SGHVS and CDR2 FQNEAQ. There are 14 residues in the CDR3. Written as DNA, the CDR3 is TGTGCCAGCAGCTTACAGGGCCCGAACACTGAAGCTTTCTTT. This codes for CASSLQGPNTEAFF.

The chain's CDR3 is CASSFVWMNTEAFF. CDR3 DNA: TGCGCCAGCAGCTTCGTCTGGATGAACACTGAAGCTTTCTTT. This chain uses TRBV4-1 with TRBJ1-1; D not resolved. Trimming left V 5 bases short and J 0 bases short, with 10 bases between. The CDR3 extends over 14 amino acids. Germline-derived CDR1 and CDR2 are MGHRA and YSYEKL.

The CDR3 protein is CAISESLGTEAFF. The CDR3 DNA reads TGTGCCATCAGTGAGAGTCTGGGGACTGAAGCTTTCTTT. This chain links TRBV10-3 with TRBJ1-1; D ambiguous. V lost 2 bases, J lost 5 bases, and 9 bases lay in between. The CDR3 runs to 13 residues. Germline CDR1 ENHRY, CDR2 SYGVKD.

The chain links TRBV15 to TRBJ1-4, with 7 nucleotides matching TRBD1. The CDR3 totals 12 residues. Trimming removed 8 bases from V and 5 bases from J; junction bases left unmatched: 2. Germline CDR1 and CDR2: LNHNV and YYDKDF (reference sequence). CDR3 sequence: CATARGNEKLFF. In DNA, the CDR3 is TGTGCCACCGCCAGGGGGAATGAAAAACTGTTTTTT.

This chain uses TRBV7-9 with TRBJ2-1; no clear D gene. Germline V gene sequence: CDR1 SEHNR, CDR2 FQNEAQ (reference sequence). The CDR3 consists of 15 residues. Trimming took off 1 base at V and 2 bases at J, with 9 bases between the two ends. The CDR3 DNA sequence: TGTGCCAGCAGCTTAGAAGGGATCCCCTACAATGAGCAGTTCTTC. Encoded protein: CASSLEGIPYNEQFF.

This CDR3 reads CASSLVAGGEELFF. DNA of the CDR3: TGTGCCAGCAGCTTAGTTGCAGGGGGAGAGGAGCTGTTTTTT. The chain recombines TRBV11-2 with TRBJ2-2, with 7 bases that match TRBD1. The CDR3 is 14 amino acids. V was clipped by 1 base and J by 10 bases; unmatched bases: 6. CDR1 is SGHAT, CDR2 FQNNGV, per germline. Combining the CDR3 with reference TRBV11-2 and TRBJ2-2 gives the whole variable domain EAGVAQSPRYKIIEKRQSVAFWCNPISGHATLYWYQQILGQGPKLLIQFQNNGVVDDSQLPKDRFSAERLKGVDSTLKIQPAKLEDSAVYLCASSLVAGGEELFFGEGSRLTVL.

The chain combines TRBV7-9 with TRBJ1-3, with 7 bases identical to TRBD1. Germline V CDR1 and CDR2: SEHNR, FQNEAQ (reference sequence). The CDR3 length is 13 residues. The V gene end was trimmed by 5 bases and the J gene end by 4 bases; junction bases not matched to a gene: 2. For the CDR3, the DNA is TGTGCCAGCAGCCAGGGGGAAGGAAACACCATATATTTT. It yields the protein CASSQGEGNTIYF.

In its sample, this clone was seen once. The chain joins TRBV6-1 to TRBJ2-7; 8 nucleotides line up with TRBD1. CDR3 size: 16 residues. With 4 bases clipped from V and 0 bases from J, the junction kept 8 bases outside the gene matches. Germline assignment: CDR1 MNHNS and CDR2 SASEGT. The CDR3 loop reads CASSVGRGLSSYEQYF. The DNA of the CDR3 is TGTGCCAGCAGTGTTGGCAGGGGGCTCAGCTCCTACGAGCAGTACTTC.

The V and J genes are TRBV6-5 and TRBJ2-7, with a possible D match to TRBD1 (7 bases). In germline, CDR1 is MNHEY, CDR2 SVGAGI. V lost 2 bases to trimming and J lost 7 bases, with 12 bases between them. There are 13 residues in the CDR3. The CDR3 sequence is CASSYGGGGEQYF. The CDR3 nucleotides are TGTGCCAGCAGTTACGGAGGGGGCGGAGAGCAGTACTTC.

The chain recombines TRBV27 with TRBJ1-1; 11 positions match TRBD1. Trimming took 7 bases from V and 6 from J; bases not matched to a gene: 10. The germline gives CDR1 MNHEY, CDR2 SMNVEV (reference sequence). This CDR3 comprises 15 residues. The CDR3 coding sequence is TGTGCCAGCACTCCGGACAGGGGGCAGTTTGCTGAAGCTTTCTTT. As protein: CASTPDRGQFAEAFF.

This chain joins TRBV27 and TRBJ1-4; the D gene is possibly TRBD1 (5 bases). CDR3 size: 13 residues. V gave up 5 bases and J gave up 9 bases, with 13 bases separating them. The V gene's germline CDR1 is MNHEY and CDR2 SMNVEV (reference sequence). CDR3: CASSPRSGQKLFF. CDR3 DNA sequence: TGTGCCAGCAGTCCCCGATCGGGGCAAAAACTGTTTTTT.

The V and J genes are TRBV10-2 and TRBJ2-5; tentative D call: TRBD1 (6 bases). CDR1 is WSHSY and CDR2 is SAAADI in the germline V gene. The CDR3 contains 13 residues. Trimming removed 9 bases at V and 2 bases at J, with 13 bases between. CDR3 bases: TGCGCCAGTACCGGGACATTTCAAGAGACCCAGTACTTC. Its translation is CASTGTFQETQYF.

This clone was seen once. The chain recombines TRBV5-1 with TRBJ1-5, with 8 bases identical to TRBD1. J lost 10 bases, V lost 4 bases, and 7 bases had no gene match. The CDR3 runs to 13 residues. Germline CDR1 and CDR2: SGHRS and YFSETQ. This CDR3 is CASSATGVGPQHF. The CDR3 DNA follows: TGCGCCAGCAGCGCGACAGGGGTAGGACCCCAGCATTTT.

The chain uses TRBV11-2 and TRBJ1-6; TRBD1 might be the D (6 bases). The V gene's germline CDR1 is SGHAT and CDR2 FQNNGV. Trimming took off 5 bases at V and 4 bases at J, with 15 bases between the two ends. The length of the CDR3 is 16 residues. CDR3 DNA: TGTGCCAGCAGCCTATGGGGGGCACCTTATAATTCACCCCTCCACTTT. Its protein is CASSLWGAPYNSPLHF.

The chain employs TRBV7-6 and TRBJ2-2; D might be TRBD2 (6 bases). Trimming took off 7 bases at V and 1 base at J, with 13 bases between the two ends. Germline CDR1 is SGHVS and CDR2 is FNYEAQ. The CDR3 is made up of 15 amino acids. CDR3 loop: CASTLGSGNTGELFF. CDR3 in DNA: TGTGCCAGCACCCTGGGTAGCGGGAACACCGGGGAGCTGTTTTTT.

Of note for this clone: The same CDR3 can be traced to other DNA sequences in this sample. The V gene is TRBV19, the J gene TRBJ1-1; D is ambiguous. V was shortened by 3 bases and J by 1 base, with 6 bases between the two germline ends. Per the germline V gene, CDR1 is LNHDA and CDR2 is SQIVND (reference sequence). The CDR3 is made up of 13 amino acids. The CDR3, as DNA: TGTGCCAGTAGTATCGGCCCGAACACTGAAGCTTTCTTT. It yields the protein CASSIGPNTEAFF.